Listed below are T cell receptor beta chains from one sample, sequenced in a study of memory CD4+ T cells and cytomegalovirus serostatus. The table came from immunoSEQ multiplex PCR; TCRdb's copy has only in-frame clones and leaves some out. Among about 64,000 clones listed, 60% to 80% were seen once. Sequencing was done on a sample of memory CD4+ T cells from blood. The receptors shown here come from an adult in good health and CMV-seronegative. The CDR3 runs from the conserved cysteine through the conserved F or W. The order of the fields is CDR3 protein, CDR3 DNA, J gene, clone size, D gene, V gene. The D gene is left open where the match is weak. Clone size is not always given. Where it is, it says once, few, many or a class for expanded clones.

CASSGRARSDPMNTEAFF	TGTGCCAGCAGTGGACGGGCCAGGTCCGACCCGATGAACACTGAAGCTTTCTTT	TRBJ1-1	once	-	TRBV2
CASSPGDRAGGTEAFF	TGTGCCAGCTCCCCCGGGGACCGGGCCGGGGGCACTGAAGCTTTCTTT	TRBJ1-1	-	-	TRBV19
CASSYTGSENTEAFF	TGTGCCAGCAGTTACACAGGGTCTGAGAACACTGAAGCTTTCTTT	TRBJ1-1	-	-	TRBV6-5
CASSPGTGDYGYTF	TGTGCCAGCTCACCCGGGACAGGTGACTATGGCTACACCTTC	TRBJ1-2	-	TRBD1	TRBV18
CASSETGAPMNTEAFF	TGTGCCAGCAGCGAGACAGGGGCCCCCATGAACACTGAAGCTTTCTTT	TRBJ1-1	-	TRBD1	TRBV5-6
CASSNTGESKGYTF	TGTGCCAGCAGTAATACAGGGGAGTCTAAGGGCTACACCTTC	TRBJ1-2	once	TRBD1	TRBV28
CASRLTGLGEQYF	TGCGCCAGCAGACTTACAGGGCTGGGCGAGCAGTACTTC	TRBJ2-7	-	-	TRBV5-1
CASSRDSVLSGNTIYF	TGTGCCAGCAGCCGGGACAGCGTCCTCTCTGGAAACACCATATATTTT	TRBJ1-3	-	TRBD1	TRBV2
CASSEERGRVGYTF	TGTGCCAGCAGTGAAGAACGGGGGAGGGTTGGCTACACCTTC	TRBJ1-2	-	-	TRBV2
CASSLDQGGTSSYNEQFF	TGTGCCAGCAGCTTAGACCAGGGAGGGACGAGTTCCTACAATGAGCAGTTCTTC	TRBJ2-1	-	TRBD2	TRBV11-3
CASSGLGSSTDTQYF	TGTGCCAGTAGTGGCTTAGGTTCTAGCACAGATACGCAGTATTTT	TRBJ2-3	once	-	TRBV19
CATDRGSYGYTF	TGTGCCACGGACAGGGGCTCCTATGGCTACACCTTC	TRBJ1-2	-	TRBD1	TRBV10-3
CAWSVGRTRTMNTEAFF	TGTGCCTGGAGTGTAGGAAGGACTCGCACAATGAACACTGAAGCTTTCTTT	TRBJ1-1	-	-	TRBV30
CASSGGDSPYNEQFF	TGTGCCAGCAGCGGAGGGGACTCCCCCTACAATGAGCAGTTCTTC	TRBJ2-1	-	-	TRBV11-2
CASSIVGTAVRFDYGYTF	TGTGCCAGTAGTATAGTGGGGACAGCGGTCCGTTTTGACTATGGCTACACCTTC	TRBJ1-2	-	TRBD1	TRBV19
CASSLEAQGAGGYTF	TGTGCCAGCAGCTTAGAAGCACAGGGGGCGGGAGGCTACACCTTC	TRBJ1-2	-	TRBD1	TRBV7-6
CASSGERNQPQHF	TGCGCCAGCAGCGGGGAGCGCAATCAGCCCCAGCATTTT	TRBJ1-5	-	-	TRBV10-1
CASSLEFRNTEAFF	TGTGCCAGCAGCTTAGAATTTCGCAACACTGAAGCTTTCTTT	TRBJ1-1	-	-	TRBV11-1
CASSYTGELFF	TGTGCCAGCAGCTACACCGGGGAGCTGTTTTTT	TRBJ2-2	-	-	TRBV7-2
CASSRSGTLYEQYF	TGTGCCAGCAGCCGTAGCGGGACACTCTACGAGCAGTACTTC	TRBJ2-7	-	TRBD2	TRBV11-2
CASSQEGLGANTGELFF	TGTGCCAGCAGCCAAGAAGGCTTGGGGGCTAACACCGGGGAGCTGTTTTTT	TRBJ2-2	-	-	TRBV4-2
CASSLGSPRLAFF	TGTGCCAGCAGCTTAGGGTCCCCCCGGCTAGCTTTCTTT	TRBJ1-1	-	-	TRBV11-2
CASSQVPSGNTDTQYF	TGCGCCAGCAGCCAAGTGCCTAGCGGGAACACAGATACGCAGTATTTT	TRBJ2-3	-	TRBD2	TRBV4-3
CATRSGSSYNEQFF	TGTGCCACTAGAAGCGGGAGCTCCTACAATGAGCAGTTCTTC	TRBJ2-1	-	TRBD2	TRBV19
CASTDRVKGDTEAFF	TGTGCCAGCACTGACAGGGTAAAAGGGGACACTGAAGCTTTCTTT	TRBJ1-1	-	TRBD1	TRBV6-1
CASSSQTSGRVYNEQFF	TGTGCCAGCAGCTCCCAGACTAGCGGGAGGGTCTACAATGAGCAGTTCTTC	TRBJ2-1	-	TRBD2	TRBV13
CAISDIQGNGQPQHF	TGTGCCATCAGTGACATACAGGGAAATGGGCAGCCCCAGCATTTT	TRBJ1-5	-	-	TRBV10-3
CASSPASHIQYF	TGTGCCAGCAGCCCCGCGAGCCACATTCAGTACTTC	TRBJ2-4	-	-	TRBV28
CASSYLANLRGNTIYF	TGTGCCAGCAGTTACTTGGCCAACCTGAGGGGAAACACCATATATTTT	TRBJ1-3	-	-	TRBV6-6
CASSSTGGPTEAFF	TGTGCCAGCAGTTCGACAGGCGGACCCACTGAAGCTTTCTTT	TRBJ1-1	few	-	TRBV27
CASKGTENTEAFF	TGTGCCAGCAAGGGAACGGAGAACACTGAAGCTTTCTTT	TRBJ1-1	few	-	TRBV28
CASSLRAEEEQYF	TGTGCCAGCAGCTTAAGGGCAGAGGAAGAGCAGTACTTC	TRBJ2-7	-	-	TRBV7-9
CASSGPTQGAGGYTF	TGTGCCAGCAGCGGCCCCACTCAGGGGGCAGGGGGCTACACCTTC	TRBJ1-2	-	TRBD1	TRBV9
CASSFIGQVGNNEQFF	TGCGCCAGCAGCTTTATCGGACAGGTCGGAAACAATGAGCAGTTCTTC	TRBJ2-1	-	TRBD1	TRBV5-1
CASSSPTSGTGNTEAFF	TGTGCCAGCAGTTCCCCTACCTCCGGGACAGGGAACACTGAAGCTTTCTTT	TRBJ1-1	-	TRBD1	TRBV27
CSVNQQGNTEAFF	TGCAGCGTAAATCAACAGGGTAACACTGAAGCTTTCTTT	TRBJ1-1	-	-	TRBV29-1
CASSALPTGTYGYTF	TGTGCCAGCAGCGCCCTACCGACAGGGACCTATGGCTACACCTTC	TRBJ1-2	-	TRBD1	TRBV9
CASSLGQGTEAFF	TGTGCTAGCAGCTTAGGACAGGGGACTGAAGCTTTCTTT	TRBJ1-1	-	TRBD1	TRBV7-7
CASSMRQDGGVGNEQFF	TGTGCCAGTAGTATGAGGCAGGACGGGGGAGTGGGCAATGAGCAGTTCTTC	TRBJ2-1	-	-	TRBV19
CASSPQGYGEKLFF	TGTGCCAGCAGCCCACAGGGTTACGGTGAAAAACTGTTTTTT	TRBJ1-4	-	-	TRBV6-5
CASSYRGVEQYF	TGTGCCAGCAGTTATCGAGGGGTCGAGCAGTACTTC	TRBJ2-7	-	-	TRBV27
CASSLVMVGQGTGEQYF	TGCGCCAGCAGCTTGGTAATGGTGGGACAGGGGACTGGAGAGCAGTACTTC	TRBJ2-7	-	TRBD1	TRBV5-1
CASRGAQNTGELFF	TGTGCCAGTCGGGGGGCTCAGAACACCGGGGAGCTGTTTTTT	TRBJ2-2	-	-	TRBV6-6
CSGSGTGNGYTF	TGCAGCGGCTCGGGTACAGGGAACGGCTACACCTTC	TRBJ1-2	-	-	TRBV29-1
CASSPLGAGYGYTF	TGCGCCAGCAGCCCCCTGGGGGCCGGCTATGGCTACACCTTC	TRBJ1-2	-	-	TRBV5-1
CASSSNRDRARTGELFF	TGTGCCAGCAGCTCCAACCGGGACAGGGCCCGAACCGGGGAGCTGTTTTTT	TRBJ2-2	-	TRBD1	TRBV7-2
CASCPGQGYYGYTF	TGTGCCAGCTGCCCGGGACAGGGATACTATGGCTACACCTTC	TRBJ1-2	-	TRBD1	TRBV28
CASSSAGLAGYNEQFF	TGTGCCAGCAGCTCGGCAGGACTAGCGGGATACAATGAGCAGTTCTTC	TRBJ2-1	-	TRBD2	TRBV7-3
CASRRGGQETQYF	TGTGCCAGCAGACGCGGGGGGCAGGAGACCCAGTACTTC	TRBJ2-5	-	TRBD2	TRBV7-9
CSVVPTYTEAFF	TGCAGCGTTGTACCAACCTACACTGAAGCTTTCTTT	TRBJ1-1	few	-	TRBV29-1
CASSRDGLAGGGDTQYF	TGTGCCAGCAGTCGTGATGGACTAGCGGGGGGCGGAGATACGCAGTATTTT	TRBJ2-3	-	TRBD2	TRBV5-8
CASSLTGKDTEAFF	TGTGCCAGCAGCCTCACGGGGAAAGACACTGAAGCTTTCTTT	TRBJ1-1	few	-	TRBV2
CASSSVFTGPPDF	TGTGCCAGCAGTAGCGTTTTCACGGGACCGCCGGATTTT	TRBJ1-4	-	-	TRBV28
CASSLDGQPNQPQHF	TGCGCCAGCAGCTTGGACGGACAGCCCAATCAGCCCCAGCATTTT	TRBJ1-5	-	-	TRBV5-1